A single sample is the source of the 9 T cell receptor beta chains below, sequenced in a study of T cell responses to AZD1222 COVID-19 vaccine. The repertoire was sequenced with immunoSEQ multiplex PCR; TCRdb's copy has only in-frame clones and lacks some. The sample shows 110,000 or so clones, around 88% of them seen only once. The starting material was peripheral blood, obtained 28 days after the second AZD1222 dose. The receptors originated from an adult who received the AZD1222 COVID-19 vaccine.

This chain uses TRBV27 with TRBJ1-2; no reliable D call. The CDR3 consists of 13 residues. Germline CDR1 and CDR2: MNHEY and SMNVEV (reference sequence). V was pared by 6 bases and J by 2 bases, with 10 bases between. CDR3 in amino acids: CASSPAENYGYTF. The CDR3 DNA is TGTGCCAGCAGCCCTGCAGAGAACTATGGCTACACCTTC.

J is TRBJ1-5 and V is TRBV7-9; D might be TRBD1 (5 bases). In germline, CDR1 is SEHNR, CDR2 FQNEAQ (reference sequence). V lost 4 bases and J 3 bases, leaving 10 bases between the germline ends. The CDR3 covers 14 residues. The CDR3 DNA is TGTGCCAGCAGCTCCGACAGAGACAATCAGCCCCAGCATTTT. It encodes CASSSDRDNQPQHF.

There are a few counts of this clone. The genes are TRBV25-1 and TRBJ1-2; 11 positions agree with TRBD1. The CDR3 loop spans 14 amino acids. J lost 4 bases, V lost 7 bases, and 5 bases had no gene match. Germline V gives CDR1 MGHDK, CDR2 SYGVNS. The CDR3 protein is CASTRGQGGYGYTF. CDR3 nucleotide sequence: TGTGCCAGCACTAGGGGACAGGGGGGCTATGGCTACACCTTC.

This rearrangement joins TRBV7-2 to TRBJ1-3; D not certain. CDR1 and CDR2 (germline): SGHTA, FQGNSA. The ends were cut back, 5 bases at V and 0 bases at J, with 8 bases in the middle. The CDR3 is made up of 14 amino acids. CDR3 sequence (DNA): TGTGCCAGCAGCCCCAGCATCTCTGGAAACACCATATATTTT. It is translated as CASSPSISGNTIYF.

J is TRBJ1-1 and V is TRBV7-3; 8 positions match TRBD1. Unmatched junction bases numbered 3, after V lost 6 bases and J lost 3 bases. Germline V gene sequence: CDR1 SGHTA, CDR2 FQGTGA. The length of the CDR3 is 13 residues. The CDR3 DNA sequence: TGTGCCAGCAGACAACAGGGGGACACTGAAGCTTTCTTT. Encoded protein: CASRQQGDTEAFF.

This chain uses TRBV3-1 (or the pseudogene TRBV3-2) with TRBJ1-1; D gene ambiguous. The germline V and J ends were trimmed by 0 bases and 4 bases, with 9 bases remaining between them. CDR1 and CDR2 from the germline V gene are LGHDT and YNNKEL (reference sequence). This CDR3 region has 14 residues. CDR3 sequence: CASSQDLSGTEAFF. The DNA of the CDR3 is TGTGCCAGCAGCCAAGATCTATCCGGCACTGAAGCTTTCTTT.

V gene TRBV29-1 combines with J gene TRBJ2-5; the D gene is possibly TRBD1 (6 bases). Looked up from germline, CDR1 is SQVTM and CDR2 is ANQGSEA. V gave up 3 bases and J gave up 5 bases, with 13 bases separating them. There are 13 residues in the CDR3. The CDR3 protein is CSVDIVGAETQYF. Here the CDR3 DNA reads TGCAGCGTTGACATTGTGGGGGCGGAGACCCAGTACTTC. The variable domain in full, completed from reference TRBV29-1 and TRBJ2-5, reads SAVISQKPSRDICQRGTSLTIQCQVDSQVTMMFWYRQQPGQSLTLIATANQGSEATYESGFVIDKFPISRPNLTFSTLTVSNMSPEDSSIYLCSVDIVGAETQYFGPGTRLLVL.

The rearrangement links TRBV6-2 or TRBV6-3 to TRBJ1-4, with D uncertain. V lost 4 bases, J lost 8 bases, and 14 bases lay in between. CDR1 MNHEY and CDR2 SVGEGT come from the germline V gene. This CDR3 contains 14 residues. The CDR3 DNA sequence: TGTGCCAGCAGTTCAGCGGCTTCTGGGGAAAAACTGTTTTTT. As protein: CASSSAASGEKLFF.

The rearrangement uses TRBV15 and TRBJ1-6; D not certain. The CDR3 extends over 15 amino acids. The germline CDR1 and CDR2 sequences are LNHNV and YYDKDF (reference sequence). The V end lost 1 base, the J end lost 1 base, and 5 bases lay between the germline ends. CDR3 in amino acids: CATSRGQSYNSPLHF. CDR3 sequence (DNA): TGTGCCACCAGCAGAGGACAATCCTATAATTCACCCCTCCACTTT.